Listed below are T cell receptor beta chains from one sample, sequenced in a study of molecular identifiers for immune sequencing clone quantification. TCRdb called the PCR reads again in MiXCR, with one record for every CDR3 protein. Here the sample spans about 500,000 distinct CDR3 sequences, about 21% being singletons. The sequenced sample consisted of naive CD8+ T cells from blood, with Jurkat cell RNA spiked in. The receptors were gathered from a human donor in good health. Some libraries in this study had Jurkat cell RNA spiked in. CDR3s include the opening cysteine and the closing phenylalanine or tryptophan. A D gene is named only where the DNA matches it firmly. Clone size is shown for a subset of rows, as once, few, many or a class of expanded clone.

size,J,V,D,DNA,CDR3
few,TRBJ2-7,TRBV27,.,TGTGCCAGCAGGGGACTCATGAGCTCCTACGAGCAGTACTTC,CASRGLMSSYEQYF
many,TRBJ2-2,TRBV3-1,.,TGTGCCAGCAGCACCGGCGTGGGGTCCGGGGAGCTGTTTTTT,CASSTGVGSGELFF
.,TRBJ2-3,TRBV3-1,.,TGTGCCAGCAGCCCGCTGTGGAACTATGGCACAGATACGCAGTATTTT,CASSPLWNYGTDTQYF
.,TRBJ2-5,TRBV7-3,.,TGTGCCAGCAGCCCATCTGCATCCCAAGAGACCCAGTACTTC,CASSPSASQETQYF
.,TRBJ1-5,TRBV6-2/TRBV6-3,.,TGTGCCAGTCTGGGGGGCGTTGGTGGCAATCAGCCCCAGCATTTT,CASLGGVGGNQPQHF
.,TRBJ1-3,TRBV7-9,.,TGTGCCAGCAAATCGGGAGACCTTAGCTCTGGAAACACCATATATTTT,CASKSGDLSSGNTIYF
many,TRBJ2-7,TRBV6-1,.,TGTGCCAGCAGTGAACTTACGGAATACGGCGAGCAGTACTTC,CASSELTEYGEQYF
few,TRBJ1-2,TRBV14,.,TGTGCCAGCAGCCCCAACCTACTCTGGGGCTACACCTTC,CASSPNLLWGYTF
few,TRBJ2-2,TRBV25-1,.,TGTGCCAGCAGTGGGGGAGCACCGGACACCGGGGAGCTGTTTTTT,CASSGGAPDTGELFF
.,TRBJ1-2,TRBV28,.,TGTGCCAGCAGTTTATTCGCCGCCCGTAACTGTGGCTACACCTTC,CASSLFAARNCGYTF
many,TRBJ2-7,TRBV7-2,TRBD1,TGTGCCAGCAGCTTACCTTCGGACAGGATTAGCTCCTACGAGCAGTACTTC,CASSLPSDRISSYEQYF
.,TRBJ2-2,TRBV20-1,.,TGCAGTGCTAGTAACAGGGACCTGAACACCGGGGAGCTGTTTTTT,CSASNRDLNTGELFF
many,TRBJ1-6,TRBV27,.,TGTGCCAGCAGTATTTCACAAAGCTCCTATAATTCACCCCTCCACTTT,CASSISQSSYNSPLHF
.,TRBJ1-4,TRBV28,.,TGTGCCAGCAGTTTTCGGGCAGGAGCTAATGAAAAACTGTTTTTT,CASSFRAGANEKLFF
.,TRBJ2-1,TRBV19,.,TGTGCCAGTAGTATGGATATTGGGTCCAATGAGCAGTTCTTC,CASSMDIGSNEQFF
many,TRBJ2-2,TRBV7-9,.,TGTGCCAGCAGCCAAGAGGAAAGGACAGCGAACACCGGGGAGCTGTTTTTT,CASSQEERTANTGELFF
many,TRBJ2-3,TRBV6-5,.,TGTGCCAGCACTAGGGGGGGGGGCACAGATACGCAGTATTTT,CASTRGGGTDTQYF
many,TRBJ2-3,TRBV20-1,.,TGCGGAGGGGGGCCGACAGATACGCAGTATTTT,CGGGPTDTQYF
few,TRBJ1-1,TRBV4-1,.,TGCGCCAGCAGCCAACCCTCCGACAGAGACAACACTGAAGCTTTCTTT,CASSQPSDRDNTEAFF
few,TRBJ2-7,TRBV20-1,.,TGCAGTGCTAGAGAAAGGGACACCGTATATCACGAGCAGTACTTC,CSARERDTVYHEQYF
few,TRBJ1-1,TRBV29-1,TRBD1,TGCAGCTCCACAGGGGTGATGAACACTGAAGCTTTCTTT,CSSTGVMNTEAFF
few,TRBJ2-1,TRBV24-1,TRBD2,TGTGCCACCAGCCGTGCGGGAGGTTCCTACAATGAGCAGTTCTTC,CATSRAGGSYNEQFF
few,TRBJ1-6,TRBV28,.,TGTGCCAGCAGTTTAGGGGTCTTCTCCTATAATTCACCCCTCCACTTT,CASSLGVFSYNSPLHF
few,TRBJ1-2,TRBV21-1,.,TGTGCCAGCAGCCCCCTAGGGGGCCTCTATGGCTACACCTTC,CASSPLGGLYGYTF
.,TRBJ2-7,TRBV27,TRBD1,TGTGCCAGCAGTTTGGGACAGGGGAGAGGCGTGCAGTACTTC,CASSLGQGRGVQYF
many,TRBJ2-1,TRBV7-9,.,TGTGCCAGCAGCCCGCGCCCCGGGACCCAAGACAATTACAATGAGCAGTTCTTC,CASSPRPGTQDNYNEQFF
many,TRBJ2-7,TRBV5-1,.,TGCGCCAGCAGCTTGGGGTGGGGCCTTGTCGAGCAGTACTTC,CASSLGWGLVEQYF
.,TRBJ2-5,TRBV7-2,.,TGTGCCAGCAGGAGAACGGGTCAAGAGACCCAGTACTTC,CASRRTGQETQYF
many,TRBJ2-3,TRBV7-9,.,TGTGCCAGCAGCTTAATTGACACAGATACGCAGTATTTT,CASSLIDTDTQYF
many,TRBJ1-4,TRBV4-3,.,TGCGCCAGCAGCCAAGACCCGGAGGAAAAACTGTTTTTT,CASSQDPEEKLFF